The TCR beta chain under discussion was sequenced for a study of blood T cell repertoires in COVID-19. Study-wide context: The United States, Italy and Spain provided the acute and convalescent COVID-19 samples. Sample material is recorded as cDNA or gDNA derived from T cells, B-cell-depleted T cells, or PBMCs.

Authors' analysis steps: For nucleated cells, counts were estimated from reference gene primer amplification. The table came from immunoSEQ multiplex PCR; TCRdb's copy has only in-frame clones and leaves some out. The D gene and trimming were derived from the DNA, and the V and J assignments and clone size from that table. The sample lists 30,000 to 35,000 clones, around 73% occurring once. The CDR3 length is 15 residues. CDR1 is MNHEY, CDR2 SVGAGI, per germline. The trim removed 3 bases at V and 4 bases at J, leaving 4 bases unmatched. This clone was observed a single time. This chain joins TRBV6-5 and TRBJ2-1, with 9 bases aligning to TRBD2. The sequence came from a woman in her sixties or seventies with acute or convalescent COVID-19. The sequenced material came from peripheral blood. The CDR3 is CASSYRRGGYNEQFF. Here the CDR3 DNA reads TGTGCCAGCAGTTATCGGCGGGGGGGTTACAATGAGCAGTTCTTC.